The 20 T cell receptor beta chains listed next were all sequenced from one sample in a study of shared clonotypes between healthy human individuals. Only in-frame clones appear in the TCRdb table, and some are missing; sequencing was by immunoSEQ multiplex PCR. The data hold around 1,100,000 clones, with about 72% observed a single time. The sequenced sample consisted of memory CD4+ T cells from PBMCs. Stated subset: CD45RA-negative fraction. These receptor sequences come from a man between 18 and 29 years old in good health. Some clones in this sample may be carry-over from other donors' samples.

Worth noting for this clone: The sample carries other DNA sequences with the same CDR3. The chain has TRBV11-2 and TRBJ2-6; no clear D. Germline CDR1 reads SGHAT; CDR2 reads FQNNGV. The CDR3 sequence is 14 residues long. Trimming shortened V by 1 base and J by 2 bases, and 3 bases separated the two germline ends. DNA of the CDR3: TGTGCCAGCAGCTTAGTTACTGGGGCCAACGTCCTGACTTTC. Translation: CASSLVTGANVLTF.

The chain carries TRBV7-2 and TRBJ2-2; the match to TRBD1 covers 8 bases. Looked up from germline, CDR1 is SGHTA and CDR2 is FQGNSA. V lost 1 base, J lost 4 bases, and 5 bases stayed unmatched. The CDR3 runs 16 residues. CDR3 sequence (DNA): TGTGCCAGCAGCTTAGACGGACAGGGAAGCACCGGGGAGCTGTTTTTT. This sequence encodes CASSLDGQGSTGELFF. Supplemented by reference TRBV7-2 and TRBJ2-2, the full variable domain reads GAGVSQSPSNKVTEKGKDVELRCDPISGHTALYWYRQSLGQGLEFLIYFQGNSAPDKSGLPSDRFSAERTGGSVSTLTIQRTQQEDSAVYLCASSLDGQGSTGELFFGEGSRLTVL.

This clone was observed a few times. The rearrangement joins TRBV7-2 to TRBJ2-7; TRBD1 matches 8 bases. Losses at the gene ends were 5 bases for V and 5 bases for J; bases not matched to a gene: 5. CDR1 is SGHTA and CDR2 is FQGNSA in the germline V gene. This CDR3 region has 13 residues. CDR3 DNA sequence: TGTGCCAGCAGCCCTAACAGGGGGGACGAGCAGTACTTC. Translating gives CASSPNRGDEQYF.

In the case of this clone: A much larger clonotype is one base distant, so this may be a read error. Additional DNA sequences in this sample encode the identical CDR3. The chain employs TRBV11-3 and TRBJ2-1; TRBD2 matches 10 bases. Trimming removed 1 base from V and 4 bases from J; junction bases left unmatched: 1. CDR1 is SGHNT, CDR2 YENEEA, per germline. CDR3 length equals 15 residues. As DNA, the CDR3 is TGTGCCAGCAGCTTAGGGACTAGCGGATACAATGAGCAGTTCTTC. Residues: CASSLGTSGYNEQFF.

V usage is TRBV20-1 and J usage is TRBJ2-5; D remains unclear. Germline-derived CDR1 and CDR2 are DFQATT and SNEGSKA (reference sequence). Trimming took off 6 bases at V and 5 bases at J, with 4 bases between the two ends. This CDR3 has 9 residues. The CDR3 coding sequence is TGCAGTGCGAGCGAGACCCAGTACTTC. As protein: CSASETQYF.

This clone was seen just once. This sequence may be a read error, since a much larger clone differs from it by one base. This specimen includes other DNA sequences encoding the same CDR3. The V gene is TRBV7-2, the J gene TRBJ2-5; D remains ambiguous. This CDR3 is built from 14 residues. Germline V gene lookup returns CDR1 SGHTA and CDR2 FQGNSA. The V end was cut by 0 bases, the J end by 8 bases, with 13 bases between. The CDR3 loop reads CASSLAGPRETQYF. The CDR3 nucleotides read TGTGCCAGCAGCTTAGCAGGTCCCCGAGAAACCCAGTACTTC.

The chain uses TRBV18 and TRBJ2-5; 8 bases fit TRBD1. The V gene end was trimmed by 8 bases and the J gene end by 5 bases; junction bases not matched to a gene: 7. There are 13 residues in the CDR3. CDR1 and CDR2 (germline): KGHSH, LQKENI. CDR3 DNA: TGTGCCAGCACCAGGGGGCGCCGGGAGACCCAGTACTTC. Its translation: CASTRGRRETQYF.

Concerning this clone: A read error may be the cause here, since a much bigger clone is one base away. This chain joins TRBV4-3 and TRBJ2-7; D is perhaps TRBD1 (6 bases). The CDR3 has 14 residues. V lost 0 bases and J 6 bases, leaving 12 bases between the germline ends. Per germline, CDR1 LGHNA and CDR2 YSLEER. The CDR3 loop is CASSQDGTRGEQYF. DNA for the CDR3: TGCGCCAGCAGCCAAGATGGGACCAGGGGCGAGCAGTACTTC.

The chain carries TRBV11-2 and TRBJ2-7; D uncertain. Germline V gene data show CDR1 as SGHAT and CDR2 as FQNNGV. Trimming pared 1 base from V and 3 bases from J, leaving 13 bases between. This CDR3 region has 15 residues. The CDR3, as DNA: TGTGCCAGCAGCTTAGTTCGAGGCAGTAACTACGAGCAGTACTTC. This encodes CASSLVRGSNYEQYF.

About this clone itself: The sample contains more than one DNA sequence encoding this CDR3. V is TRBV5-4 and J is TRBJ2-5; 9 bases map to TRBD1. The CDR3 contains 15 residues. Germline CDR1 reads SGHNT; CDR2 reads YYREEE (reference sequence). Trimming at V came to 4 bases and at J to 1 base, leaving 5 bases not matched to a gene. CDR3 protein: CASSAGQGRQETQYF. CDR3 bases: TGTGCCAGCAGCGCGGGACAGGGACGCCAAGAGACCCAGTACTTC.

This clone was seen a single time. V is TRBV29-1 and J is TRBJ2-1; the match to TRBD2 covers 7 bases. This CDR3 has 13 amino acids. After removal of 4 bases from V and 8 bases from J, the junction contained 8 bases not matched to a gene. Germline V lookup: CDR1 SQVTM, CDR2 ANQGSEA. The CDR3 DNA follows: TGCAGCGTTGTTGGACTAGTGGTGTATGAGCAGTTCTTC. Residues: CSVVGLVVYEQFF.

The J gene is TRBJ1-2, the V gene TRBV6-6, with a tentative D call TRBD1 (6 bases). CDR3 length: 12 residues. The ends were cut back, 8 bases at V and 7 bases at J, with 14 bases in the middle. Germline V lookup: CDR1 MNHNY, CDR2 SVGAGI (reference sequence). The DNA of the CDR3 is TGTGCCAGCGCGACAGGCGGGTTTGGCTACACCTTC. Encoded protein: CASATGGFGYTF.

The chain carries TRBV6-1 and TRBJ2-7; TRBD1 matches 8 bases. With 4 bases clipped from V and 3 bases from J, the junction kept 8 bases outside the gene matches. This CDR3 spans 15 amino acids. Per the germline V gene, CDR1 is MNHNS and CDR2 is SASEGT. The CDR3 here is CASSAYHRGDYEQYF. DNA for the CDR3: TGTGCCAGCAGTGCCTACCACAGGGGGGACTACGAGCAGTACTTC.

This chain connects TRBV29-1 to TRBJ2-5; 7 positions match TRBD2. The CDR3 length is 17 residues. V dropped 6 bases and J dropped 1; count of bases not matched to a gene: 17. CDR1 is SQVTM, CDR2 ANQGSEA, per germline. The chain's CDR3 is CSVGTQRPSGFQETQYF. The CDR3 bases are TGCAGCGTCGGCACACAGAGGCCTAGCGGATTCCAAGAGACCCAGTACTTC.

The V call is TRBV5-4, the J call TRBJ2-5, with D unclear. This CDR3 contains 18 residues. The germline gives CDR1 SGHNT, CDR2 YYREEE (reference sequence). V lost 0 bases, J lost 3 bases, and 21 bases lay in between. CDR3 nucleotide sequence: TGTGCCAGCAGCTTGGATTCGTTCGGGCAGCTATTTGAAGAGACCCAGTACTTC. Translated: CASSLDSFGQLFEETQYF.

The genes are TRBV18 and TRBJ1-5; D call uncertain. The V gene's germline CDR1 is KGHSH and CDR2 LQKENI. The V and J ends lost 6 bases and 0 bases respectively, with 12 bases between them. CDR3 length: 15 residues. CDR3 DNA: TGTGCCAGCTCCCGGGGTAGGGATAGCAATCAGCCCCAGCATTTT. This sequence encodes CASSRGRDSNQPQHF.

This clone came up once. The rearrangement links TRBV5-1 to TRBJ2-2, with D uncertain. Germline CDR1 SGHRS, CDR2 YFSETQ. CDR3 length: 15 amino acids. Trimming pared 4 bases from V and 5 bases from J, leaving 15 bases between. In nucleotides, the CDR3 is TGCGCCAGCAGCCCGGCCGGAGTAGGAACCGGGGAGCTGTTTTTT. The encoded protein is CASSPAGVGTGELFF.

The J gene is TRBJ1-2, the V gene TRBV10-3; D not resolved. Germline V gives CDR1 ENHRY, CDR2 SYGVKD. This CDR3 has 17 residues. Trimming pared 5 bases from V and 8 bases from J, leaving 27 bases between. The CDR3 DNA reads TGTGCCATCAGTTCCACCCAAGGAAGCATAATTAACACCGGCTACACCTTC. Translating it yields CAISSTQGSIINTGYTF.

V gene TRBV5-4 combines with J gene TRBJ2-5; unclear D gene. CDR1 and CDR2 from the germline V gene are SGHNT and YYREEE (reference sequence). V was clipped by 3 bases and J by 0 bases, with 6 bases between them. The CDR3 totals 13 residues. The CDR3 here is CASSSTNQETQYF. The DNA of the CDR3 is TGTGCCAGCAGCTCCACCAACCAAGAGACCCAGTACTTC.

This clone was counted a few times. V and J are TRBV29-1 and TRBJ2-2; 9 positions match TRBD2. V was pared by 6 bases and J by 6 bases, with 8 bases of the junction left unmatched. Germline V gives CDR1 SQVTM, CDR2 ANQGSEA. This CDR3 is built from 14 residues. CDR3 nucleotides: TGCAGCGTGGTGGCGGGAGGGCTGCCCGGGGAGCTGTTTTTT. It specifies CSVVAGGLPGELFF.